What follows are 7 T cell receptor beta chains derived from one specimen sequenced in a study of shared clonotypes between healthy human individuals. The repertoire was sequenced with immunoSEQ multiplex PCR; TCRdb's copy has only in-frame clones and lacks some. This sample has over a million clones; 65% to 75% occur once, and the top ten carry approximately 1.5%. Sequenced material: memory CD4+ T cells sorted from blood. Subset noted: CD45RA-negative fraction. These receptors came from a man aged 18 to 30 in good health.

This clone was seen more than once but under ten times. The gene calls are TRBV6-1 and TRBJ1-6; 9 bases map to TRBD1. Unmatched junction bases numbered 8, after V lost 7 bases and J lost 7 bases. This CDR3 region has 15 residues. The germline V gene has CDR1 MNHNS and CDR2 SASEGT. CDR3: CASIQDRGNNSPLHF. The CDR3, as DNA: TGTGCCAGCATTCAGGACAGGGGAAACAATTCACCCCTCCACTTT.

Remarks on this clone: Within the sample, other DNA sequences also encode this same CDR3. The V call is TRBV2, the J call TRBJ2-3; D remains ambiguous. CDR1 is SNHLY and CDR2 is FYNNEI in the germline V gene. V lost 2 bases, J lost 2 bases, and 5 bases lay in between. This CDR3 has 13 amino acids. CDR3: CASSESVTDTQYF. CDR3 DNA: TGTGCCAGCAGTGAATCGGTCACAGATACGCAGTATTTT.

This sequence joins TRBV10-1 and TRBJ1-2, with no clear D. The V end was cut by 4 bases, the J end by 4 bases, with 10 bases between. The CDR3 length is 13 residues. Germline CDR1 and CDR2: WNHNN and SYGVQD (reference sequence). In DNA, the CDR3 is TGCGCCAGCAGTGCCTACAGAAGCTATGGCTACACCTTC. It encodes CASSAYRSYGYTF.

The chain carries TRBV10-2 and TRBJ1-4, with 8 bases that match TRBD1. This CDR3 has 13 residues. The ends lost 6 bases at V and 10 bases at J; junction bases unmatched: 7. The V gene's germline CDR1 is WSHSY and CDR2 SAAADI. The CDR3 region has the DNA TGCGCCAGCAGACAGGGGGGGACAGGAAAACTGTTTTTT. This encodes CASRQGGTGKLFF.

This rearrangement joins TRBV6-1 to TRBJ1-2; D remains unclear. The CDR3 is 13 amino acids. Germline V lookup: CDR1 MNHNS, CDR2 SASEGT. V shed 3 bases and J shed 8 bases, with 13 bases lying between them. This chain's CDR3 is CASSENVGGGYTF. The DNA of the CDR3 is TGTGCCAGCAGTGAGAATGTTGGAGGGGGCTACACCTTC.

This clone has just a few counts. The chain links TRBV10-2 to TRBJ2-3; the D gene is possibly TRBD1 (6 bases). This CDR3 is 17 amino acids long. V lost 2 bases, J lost 5 bases, and 20 bases lay in between. Germline CDR1 and CDR2: WSHSY and SAAADI. The CDR3 spells CASSEGGFTGLGDTQYF. CDR3 sequence (DNA): TGCGCCAGCAGTGAGGGGGGCTTTACGGGGCTGGGAGATACGCAGTATTTT.

The genes are TRBV10-2 and TRBJ2-3, with D perhaps matching TRBD1 or TRBD2 (5 bases each). The CDR3 runs 15 residues. V gave up 4 bases and J gave up 4 bases, with 15 bases separating them. Germline V gives CDR1 WSHSY, CDR2 SAAADI. CDR3 protein: CASSGLFGAADTQYF. The CDR3 DNA follows: TGCGCCAGCAGTGGTCTGTTCGGGGCGGCAGATACGCAGTATTTT.